A selection of T cell receptor beta chains follows, all from one sample in a study of T-cell memory formation after mild COVID-19. TCRdb re-analysed the 5' RACE reads in MiXCR, keeping a single row per CDR3 protein. This sample yields 250,000 or so distinct CDR3 sequences, of which approximately 9% are seen a single time; roughly a fifth belongs to the top ten. What was sequenced was PBMCs or a T cell subset sorted from them (not recorded which). The receptors shown here come from a man in his late teens or twenties who had mild COVID-19 (a few samples of this study predate the infection). Cell type and time point are not known. Each CDR3 is given with its conserved first and last residue. The D gene is left open where the match is weak. Rows may omit the clone size; those that give it use once, few, many or a size class.

clone size: NA; D gene: NA; V gene: TRBV4-3; J gene: TRBJ2-2; CDR3 DNA: TGCGCCAGCAGCCCTAGGGTTCCCGGGGAGCTGTTTTTT; CDR3 protein: CASSPRVPGELFF
clone size: NA; D gene: NA; V gene: TRBV20-1; J gene: TRBJ1-5; CDR3 DNA: TGCAGTGCTAGAGGAGATATGGGGAATCAGCCCCAGCATTTT; CDR3 protein: CSARGDMGNQPQHF
clone size: few; D gene: TRBD2; V gene: TRBV7-9; J gene: TRBJ2-7; CDR3 DNA: TGTGCCAGCAGCACCTCGGGGGGGGATCCGGCCTACGAGCAGTACTTC; CDR3 protein: CASSTSGGDPAYEQYF
clone size: NA; D gene: NA; V gene: TRBV4-1; J gene: TRBJ1-6; CDR3 DNA: TGCGCCAGCAGCCAAGGGGGAGACCGCCGAGCCTATAATTCACCCCTCCACTTT; CDR3 protein: CASSQGGDRRAYNSPLHF
clone size: NA; D gene: NA; V gene: TRBV9; J gene: TRBJ2-5; CDR3 DNA: TGTGCCAGCAGCTCGGCCCCGAAAGAGACCCAGTACTTC; CDR3 protein: CASSSAPKETQYF
clone size: many; D gene: TRBD2; V gene: TRBV10-3; J gene: TRBJ2-1; CDR3 DNA: TGTGCCATAGGGCCTAGCGGGGCTGTCTCTGAGCAGTTCTTC; CDR3 protein: CAIGPSGAVSEQFF
clone size: NA; D gene: TRBD1; V gene: TRBV5-1; J gene: TRBJ2-2; CDR3 DNA: TGCGCCAGCTTACCGGGGACAGGAGACACCGGGGAGCTGTTTTTT; CDR3 protein: CASLPGTGDTGELFF
clone size: NA; D gene: TRBD2; V gene: TRBV27; J gene: TRBJ2-2; CDR3 DNA: TGTGCCAGCAGTTCCGGACGAGCGGGGGGGATACGAAGGACCGGGGAGCTGTTTTTT; CDR3 protein: CASSSGRAGGIRRTGELFF
clone size: few; D gene: NA; V gene: TRBV5-6; J gene: TRBJ1-5; CDR3 DNA: TGTGCCAGCAGCATCGGACAGAATCAGCCCCAGCATTTT; CDR3 protein: CASSIGQNQPQHF
clone size: few; D gene: TRBD1; V gene: TRBV28; J gene: TRBJ2-7; CDR3 DNA: TGTGCCAGCAGTCCTCCCTTGGCACAGGGGTTAGCATACTTC; CDR3 protein: CASSPPLAQGLAYF
clone size: few; D gene: NA; V gene: TRBV11-2; J gene: TRBJ2-3; CDR3 DNA: TGTGCCAGCAGAAATACACCCCCCACAGATACGCAGTATTTT; CDR3 protein: CASRNTPPTDTQYF
clone size: many; D gene: NA; V gene: TRBV12-3/TRBV12-4; J gene: TRBJ1-1; CDR3 DNA: TGTGCCAGCAGTTTATTGGAGGGCAGTGAAGCTTTCTTT; CDR3 protein: CASSLLEGSEAFF
clone size: NA; D gene: TRBD2; V gene: TRBV29-1; J gene: TRBJ2-1; CDR3 DNA: TGCAGCGTTCTAGCGGAAGTAAGCTCCTACAATGAGCAGTTCTTC; CDR3 protein: CSVLAEVSSYNEQFF
clone size: few; D gene: NA; V gene: TRBV20-1; J gene: TRBJ1-6; CDR3 DNA: TGCAGTGCTAGACAGGGAGGAAGCTCCTATAATTCACCCCTCCACTTT; CDR3 protein: CSARQGGSSYNSPLHF
clone size: few; D gene: NA; V gene: TRBV5-1; J gene: TRBJ2-5; CDR3 DNA: TGCGCCAGCAGCCCTACAGAAACCCAAGAGACCCAGTACTTC; CDR3 protein: CASSPTETQETQYF
clone size: NA; D gene: TRBD2; V gene: TRBV7-9; J gene: TRBJ2-1; CDR3 DNA: TGTGCCAGCAGCCACCGACTAGCGGGGGGTGGTCATGAGCAGTTCTTC; CDR3 protein: CASSHRLAGGGHEQFF
clone size: few; D gene: NA; V gene: TRBV4-3; J gene: TRBJ1-4; CDR3 DNA: TGCGCCAGCAGCCGACAAGTGGCCGGGGAAAAACTGTTTTTT; CDR3 protein: CASSRQVAGEKLFF
clone size: NA; D gene: NA; V gene: TRBV29-1; J gene: TRBJ2-1; CDR3 DNA: TGCAGCGTTGAAAGGGGTCGTGGCGATGAGCAGTTCTTC; CDR3 protein: CSVERGRGDEQFF